This TCR beta chain was profiled in a study of cytomegalovirus exposure and HLA in healthy donors. Study conclusions and caveats: HLA allele associations emerged for roughly 17,000 TCR beta sequences in a later analysis, at 0.05 false discovery rate.

Primers: 60 Vbeta forward and 13 Jbeta reverse. Generated by immunoSEQ multiplex PCR, the TCRdb table keeps only in-frame clones and is missing some. The repertoire table contains approximately 47,000 clones. A note on this clone: Its specificity is unknown.

The sequenced sample consisted of PBMCs. The receptor was isolated from a male donor in good health and CMV-seronegative.

Here the CDR3 reads CASRPRQGASSYGYTF. The CDR3 DNA reads as TGTGCCAGCAGACCAAGACAGGGGGCGAGCTCTTATGGCTACACCTTC. The chain carries TRBV7-9 and TRBJ1-2, with 10 bases that match TRBD1. Unmatched junction bases numbered 12, after V lost 6 bases and J lost 5 bases. This CDR3 is 16 amino acids long. CDR1 is SEHNR and CDR2 is FQNEAQ in the germline V gene (reference sequence).